These T cell receptor beta chains were read from a single sample in a study of cytomegalovirus exposure and HLA in healthy donors. Sequenced by immunoSEQ multiplex PCR; TCRdb stores in-frame clones only, minus some. This table has more than 95,000 clones, about 81% appearing once. The material sequenced was PBMCs. The receptors originated from a woman in her 30s in good health and CMV-seronegative. The CDR3 runs from the conserved cysteine through the conserved F or W. A D gene is named only where the DNA matches it firmly. Expanded clones are given a class, and other clones once, few, many or no size at all.

J,size,D,V,CDR3,DNA
TRBJ1-1,.,.,TRBV18,CASSPERVRNTEAFF,TGTGCCAGCTCACCCGAGAGGGTTCGGAACACTGAAGCTTTCTTT
TRBJ2-1,.,TRBD2,TRBV19,CASSIAGGDNEQFF,TGTGCCAGTAGTATAGCGGGAGGAGACAATGAGCAGTTCTTC
TRBJ1-2,.,.,TRBV7-9,CAGNNPQGDANYGYTF,TGTGCCGGCAACAACCCACAGGGAGATGCTAACTATGGCTACACCTTC
TRBJ2-5,.,.,TRBV18,CASSPNLRGGAQETQYF,TGTGCCAGCTCACCAAACCTCCGGGGCGGGGCGCAAGAGACCCAGTACTTC
TRBJ2-7,medium-sized,.,TRBV4-2,CASSQDRGSGAYEQYF,TGTGCCAGCAGCCAAGACAGGGGAAGTGGGGCCTACGAGCAGTACTTC
TRBJ2-5,.,TRBD1,TRBV6-6,CASRPNRDRGGETQYF,TGTGCCAGCAGGCCCAACCGGGACAGGGGCGGAGAGACCCAGTACTTC
TRBJ1-3,once,.,TRBV9,CASSVDSHSGNTIYF,TGTGCCAGCAGCGTTGACAGTCACTCTGGAAACACCATATATTTT
TRBJ2-7,few,TRBD2,TRBV7-8,CASSLGGGGYEQYF,TGTGCCAGCAGCTTAGGAGGCGGGGGCTACGAGCAGTACTTC
TRBJ2-2,.,.,TRBV5-1,CASSSYSGFNTGELFF,TGCGCCAGCAGCTCATATAGCGGATTTAACACCGGGGAGCTGTTTTTT
TRBJ1-2,.,TRBD1,TRBV2,CASSLQGAQEGYTF,TGTGCCAGCAGCCTACAGGGGGCGCAAGAAGGCTACACCTTC
TRBJ1-5,few,.,TRBV6-1,CASSERGNSQPQHF,TGTGCCAGCAGTGAAAGAGGGAACTCTCAGCCCCAGCATTTT
TRBJ2-7,.,TRBD1,TRBV6-5,CASRTSGQGRKYF,TGTGCCAGCAGGACCTCTGGACAGGGGAGGAAGTACTTC
TRBJ2-5,.,TRBD2,TRBV14,CASSLYTGTSGRSGTQYF,TGTGCCAGCAGCCTGTATACCGGGACTAGCGGGAGATCGGGGACCCAGTACTTC
TRBJ1-1,once,.,TRBV18,CASSPNWQLNTEAFF,TGTGCCAGCTCACCAAATTGGCAACTGAACACTGAAGCTTTCTTT
TRBJ2-5,.,.,TRBV6-5,CASTGFGETQYF,TGTGCCAGCACCGGGTTCGGGGAGACCCAGTACTTC
TRBJ2-1,once,TRBD2,TRBV4-1,CASSQDYGTSGVYNEQFF,TGCGCCAGCAGCCAAGATTACGGGACTAGCGGGGTCTACAATGAGCAGTTCTTC
TRBJ2-3,.,.,TRBV6-6,CASSYGGRDTDTQYF,TGTGCCAGCAGTTACGGCGGCAGGGACACAGATACGCAGTATTTT
TRBJ1-1,.,.,TRBV30,CAWSIGGSNTEAFF,TGTGCCTGGAGTATCGGGGGTTCAAACACTGAAGCTTTCTTT
TRBJ2-7,.,TRBD2,TRBV6-6,CASSYSGTSGPYEQYF,TGTGCCAGCAGTTACTCCGGGACTAGCGGACCGTACGAGCAGTACTTC
TRBJ2-7,.,TRBD1,TRBV11-2,CASSWTGQGTNEQYF,TGTGCCAGCAGCTGGACGGGACAGGGGACGAACGAGCAGTACTTC
TRBJ2-1,.,TRBD2,TRBV19,CASTGLAESSYNEQFF,TGTGCCAGCACGGGACTAGCGGAGAGCTCCTACAATGAGCAGTTCTTC
TRBJ2-3,few,.,TRBV9,CASSVAPSTDTQYF,TGTGCCAGCAGCGTAGCCCCGAGCACAGATACGCAGTATTTT
TRBJ1-1,.,.,TRBV18,CASSRAPDYRTEAFF,TGTGCCAGCTCACGCGCCCCCGATTATCGGACTGAAGCTTTCTTT
TRBJ2-3,.,.,TRBV2,CARGMGGQLTDTQYF,TGTGCCAGAGGCATGGGGGGGCAATTGACAGATACGCAGTATTTT
TRBJ1-5,.,.,TRBV21-1,CASSFQTGPWGDF,TGTGCCAGCAGCTTCCAGACAGGGCCATGGGGGGATTTT
TRBJ2-7,.,TRBD2,TRBV27,CASSGTSLYEQYF,TGTGCCAGCAGTGGGACTAGCCTTTACGAGCAGTACTTC
TRBJ2-5,once,TRBD2,TRBV5-1,CASSLGGIAGVQETQYF,TGCGCCAGCAGCTTGGGGGGGATCGCGGGAGTCCAAGAGACCCAGTACTTC
TRBJ2-7,.,TRBD2,TRBV9,CASSPTGTSGRYEQYF,TGTGCCAGCTCCCCTACCGGGACTAGCGGCCGCTACGAGCAGTACTTC
TRBJ1-5,few,.,TRBV19,CASRPGSQGRNQPQHF,TGTGCCAGTAGACCAGGGTCACAGGGACGCAATCAGCCCCAGCATTTT
TRBJ2-3,once,TRBD1,TRBV29-1,CSTRQGMKADTQYF,TGCAGCACTCGACAGGGGATGAAGGCAGATACGCAGTATTTT
TRBJ1-3,.,.,TRBV4-2,CASSQDRDSGNTIYF,TGTGCCAGCAGCCAAGACCGAGACTCTGGAAACACCATATATTTT
TRBJ2-5,few,TRBD1,TRBV9,CASSDDRGGAQYQETQYF,TGTGCCAGCAGCGATGACAGGGGGGGAGCCCAGTACCAAGAGACCCAGTACTTC
TRBJ2-1,.,TRBD1,TRBV7-9,CASSLGWTGGWNEQFF,TGTGCCAGCAGCTTAGGTTGGACAGGGGGCTGGAATGAGCAGTTCTTC